The subject of this entry is one T cell receptor beta chain. There is no known antigen for this receptor. Base qualities are not recorded, but no much larger clone differs from it by a single base. This sample is drawn from a study of T cells in Graves' hyperthyroidism and ophthalmopathy (dated 2019 in TCRdb). Background on the whole study: Peripheral blood samples were taken at initial diagnosis, before any treatment was given. To identify TCR V-J signatures that set the groups apart, the researchers used a discovery cohort of more than 95 patients, made up of fewer than 50 with Graves' ophthalmopathy and about 55 with stable Graves' hyperthyroidism. An independent validation cohort of under 20 hyperthyroidism patients and over 15 patients who later progressed to ophthalmopathy tested prospective prediction of ophthalmopathy. The 100 discovery patients were randomly split 7:3 into training and test sets. In about 6 Graves' hyperthyroidism patients, the study also compared T-cell repertoires from thyroid tissue with T-cell repertoires from blood. After blood sampling, hyperthyroidism patients were treated with methimazole at a starting dose of 30 mg daily, and ophthalmopathy patients were treated with high-dose intravenous methylprednisolone. According to the paper, TCR Vbeta CDR3 sequencing was carried out on more than 120 peripheral blood samples, which came from around 43 ophthalmopathy, roughly 75 hyperthyroidism and roughly 17 progressor patients. Broad study findings and their caveats: Most expanded thyroid clonotypes (frequency above 0.001) were also found in blood, which suggests that blood repertoires may mirror thyroid immune responses. In validation, the model predicted progression to ophthalmopathy with 55% to 71% sensitivity and approximately 74% specificity, a median of roughly seven months before onset. No statistical method was used to fix the sample size in advance, and group allocation was not hidden from the investigators. A 13 V-J signature model separated ophthalmopathy from stable hyperthyroidism, with 87.88% sensitivity and roughly 81% specificity in cross-validation and 80%/75% in testing.

Hyperthyroidism patients were newly diagnosed, with disease duration under 2 months, and aged 18 to 65 years. Any patient with an uncontrolled infection, another autoimmune disease, pregnancy or lactation was excluded. Diagnoses were based on clinical symptoms, serum thyroxine and TRAb, thyroid ultrasound and orbital computed tomography. Blood from progressor patients was collected at the time of first diagnosis with hyperthyroidism, before any ophthalmopathy symptoms had appeared. PBMCs were separated from 8 to 10 ml of fresh peripheral blood using Ficoll-Paque density gradient centrifugation. Progressor patients were first diagnosed with Graves' hyperthyroidism and then developed ophthalmopathy during follow-up. Total RNA was extracted using Trizol reagent, and RNA quality was assessed on an Agilent 2100 Bioanalyzer. Amplification of TCR beta CDR3 regions was carried out from RNA transcripts. The first round of RT-PCR for the TCR CDR3 was performed with the HTBI primer set and the Qiagen OneStep RT-PCR kit. The libraries were constructed in a second round of multiplex PCR and then size-selected and purified. Paired-end sequencing of the libraries was performed with 100 bp reads on an Illumina HiSeq2000. Concerning the study's data processing: Raw data were processed with SOAPnuke, discarding reads with adapters, uncalled bases, mean Phred below 15, or no exact constant-primer or identifier match. COPE v1.2.5 was used to merge high-quality paired reads, and clonotypes were defined as unique nucleotide sequences. MiTCR v1.1 was used to align the clonotypes against IMGT TRBV, TRBD and TRBJ reference segments. Only V-J combinations with frequency above 0.0001, covering roughly 99% of repertoires, were analysed. The TCS score was defined as F50 (clonal expansion) divided by E x V (chaos), with BLOSUM62-based TCRdist calculated between CDR3 peptides within each V-J. Welch's t-statistics and random forest reduced around 520 V-J features to some 14, which were used in a naive Bayes classifier (R e1071). TCRdb's own reprocessing of the public reads used fastp at Q25 and MiXCR and kept productive beta chains. All rows with the same CDR3 protein become a single entry with the most common DNA and genes. V and J calls and clone size were set by TCRdb, not the authors. Within this sample are roughly 260,000 distinct CDR3 sequences, with just over 14% of them counted one time only. The top ten constitute 13% of the sample.

V lost 4 bases and J lost 2 bases; the stretch between them is 17 bases long. The CDR3 has 16 amino acids, counting the end cysteine and phenylalanine. Only the CDR3 part of the read is kept: 48 bases, read in frame from the first base. The receptor chain draws on TRBV12-3 or TRBV12-4 and TRBJ2-5, with a tentative D gene TRBD2 over 6 matching bases. This receptor was obtained from a woman aged 40 to 55 with Graves' hyperthyroidism that later progressed to Graves' ophthalmopathy. Specimen: blood. The nucleotide sequence reads as follows: TGTGCCAGCAGTTCCCTAGGGGCGGGGAGGCAAGAGACCCAGTACTTC. Translated, this is CASSSLGAGRQETQYF.